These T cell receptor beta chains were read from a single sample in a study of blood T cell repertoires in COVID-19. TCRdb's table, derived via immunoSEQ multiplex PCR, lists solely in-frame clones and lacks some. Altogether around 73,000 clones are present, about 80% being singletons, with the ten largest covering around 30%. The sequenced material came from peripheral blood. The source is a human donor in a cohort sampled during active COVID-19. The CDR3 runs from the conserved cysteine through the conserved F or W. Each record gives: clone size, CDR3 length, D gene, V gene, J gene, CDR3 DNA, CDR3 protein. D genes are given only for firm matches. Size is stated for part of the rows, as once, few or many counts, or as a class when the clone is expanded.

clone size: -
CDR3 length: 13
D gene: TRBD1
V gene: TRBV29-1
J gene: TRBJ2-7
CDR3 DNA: TGCAGCGTTGAAGGGGACAGTACTAACGAGCAGTACTTC
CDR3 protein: CSVEGDSTNEQYF

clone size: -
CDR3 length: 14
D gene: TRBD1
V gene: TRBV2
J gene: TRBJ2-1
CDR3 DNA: TGTGCCAGCAAACCGGGACAGGGGTACAATGAGCAGTTCTTC
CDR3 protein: CASKPGQGYNEQFF

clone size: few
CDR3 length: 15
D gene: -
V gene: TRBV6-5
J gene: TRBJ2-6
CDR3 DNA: TGTGCCAGCAGACCCGACAACTCTGGGGCCAACGTCCTGACTTTC
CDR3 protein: CASRPDNSGANVLTF

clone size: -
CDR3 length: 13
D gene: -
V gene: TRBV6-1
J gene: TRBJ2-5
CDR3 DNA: TGTGCCAGCAGTGAGCTAGCAAGAGAGACCCAGTACTTC
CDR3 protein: CASSELARETQYF

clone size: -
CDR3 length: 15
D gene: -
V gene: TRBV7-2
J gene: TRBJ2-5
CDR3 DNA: TGTGCCAGCAGCTCGCCCCGGGGGACTGGGGAGACCCAGTACTTC
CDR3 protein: CASSSPRGTGETQYF

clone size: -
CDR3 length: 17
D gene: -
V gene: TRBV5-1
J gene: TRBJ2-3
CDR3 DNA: TGCGCCAGCAGCTTGGGGGGCCGGACACCCAGCACAGATACGCAGTATTTT
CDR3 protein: CASSLGGRTPSTDTQYF

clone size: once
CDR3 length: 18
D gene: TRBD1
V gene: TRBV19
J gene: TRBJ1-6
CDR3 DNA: TGTGCCAGTAGTTTTGGACAGGGGGCCGTCTCCTATAATTCACCCCTCCACTTT
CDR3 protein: CASSFGQGAVSYNSPLHF

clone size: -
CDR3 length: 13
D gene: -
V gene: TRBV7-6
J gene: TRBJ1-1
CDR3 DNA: TGTGCCAGCAGCTTAGAGTTGAGGGCTGAAGCTTTCTTT
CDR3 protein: CASSLELRAEAFF

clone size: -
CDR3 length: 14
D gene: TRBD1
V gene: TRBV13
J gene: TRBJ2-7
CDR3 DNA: TGTGCCAGCAGCTCCACAGGGGCTTACTACGAGCAGTACTTC
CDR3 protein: CASSSTGAYYEQYF

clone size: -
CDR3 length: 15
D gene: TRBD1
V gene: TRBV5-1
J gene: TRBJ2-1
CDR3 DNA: TGCGCCAGCAGCCTGGGACAGGGATACTACAATGAGCAGTTCTTC
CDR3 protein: CASSLGQGYYNEQFF

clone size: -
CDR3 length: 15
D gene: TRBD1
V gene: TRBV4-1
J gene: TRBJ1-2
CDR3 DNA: TGCGCCAGCAGCCAAGAAGAGGGGGCAGGGTATGGCTACACCTTC
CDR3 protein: CASSQEEGAGYGYTF

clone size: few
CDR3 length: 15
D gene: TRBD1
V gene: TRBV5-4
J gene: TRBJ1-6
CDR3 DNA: TGTGCCAGCAGCTTAGTCGGGACAGCTAATTCACCCCTCCACTTT
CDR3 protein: CASSLVGTANSPLHF

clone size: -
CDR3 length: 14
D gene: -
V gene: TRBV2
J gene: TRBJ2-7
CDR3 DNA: TGTGCCAGCAGTGCCTCGGACTTCTCCTACGAGCAGTACTTC
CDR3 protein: CASSASDFSYEQYF

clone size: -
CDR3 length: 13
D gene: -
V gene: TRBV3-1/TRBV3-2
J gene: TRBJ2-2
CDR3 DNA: TGTGCCAGCAGCACCACCCCAACTGGGGAGCTGTTTTTT
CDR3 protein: CASSTTPTGELFF

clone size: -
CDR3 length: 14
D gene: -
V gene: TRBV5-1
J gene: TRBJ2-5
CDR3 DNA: TGCGCCAGCAGCTTGATGGGAGTAGGAGAGACCCAGTACTTC
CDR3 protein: CASSLMGVGETQYF

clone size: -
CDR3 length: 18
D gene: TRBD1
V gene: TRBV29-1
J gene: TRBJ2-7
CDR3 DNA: TGCAGCGTTGATTCGGGGAGCCTCTTTGTAGAGGGGGCTTACGAGCAGTACTTC
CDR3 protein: CSVDSGSLFVEGAYEQYF

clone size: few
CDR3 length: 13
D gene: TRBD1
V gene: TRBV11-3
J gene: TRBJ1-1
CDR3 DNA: TGTGCCAGCAGCTTTGAAACAGGGGTGAGAGCTTTCTTT
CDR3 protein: CASSFETGVRAFF

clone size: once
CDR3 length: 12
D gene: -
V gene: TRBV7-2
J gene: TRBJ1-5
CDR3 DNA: TGTGCCAGCAGCTTCGTCAATCAGCCCCAGCATTTT
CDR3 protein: CASSFVNQPQHF

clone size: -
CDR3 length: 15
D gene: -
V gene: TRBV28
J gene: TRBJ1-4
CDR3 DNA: TGTGCCAGCAGCTCAACAGGGCTACCTAATGAAAAACTGTTTTTT
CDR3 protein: CASSSTGLPNEKLFF

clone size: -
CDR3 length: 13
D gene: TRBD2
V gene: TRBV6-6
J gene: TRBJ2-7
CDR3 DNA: TGTGCCAGCAGAGGGGAGGGGTACTACGAGCAGTACTTC
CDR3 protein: CASRGEGYYEQYF

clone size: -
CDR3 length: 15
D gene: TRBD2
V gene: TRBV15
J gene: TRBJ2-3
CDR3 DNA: TGTGCCACCAGCAGAGAAACCGCGGGAGGTGATACGCAGTATTTT
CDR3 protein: CATSRETAGGDTQYF

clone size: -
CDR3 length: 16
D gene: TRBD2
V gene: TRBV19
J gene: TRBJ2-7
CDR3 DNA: TGTGCCAGTAGTATAGATCTAGCGGGAATGAACTACGAGCAGTACTTC
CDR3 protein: CASSIDLAGMNYEQYF

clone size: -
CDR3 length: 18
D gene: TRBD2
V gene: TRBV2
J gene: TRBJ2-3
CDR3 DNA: TGTGCCAGCAGCCGACCGAGGCGGGGGGAAACCAGCACAGATACGCAGTATTTT
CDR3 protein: CASSRPRRGETSTDTQYF

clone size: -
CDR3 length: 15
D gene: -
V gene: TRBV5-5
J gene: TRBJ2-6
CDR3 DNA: TGTGCCAGCAGCTTAGCCGGGGCTGGGGCCAACGTCCTGACTTTC
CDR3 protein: CASSLAGAGANVLTF

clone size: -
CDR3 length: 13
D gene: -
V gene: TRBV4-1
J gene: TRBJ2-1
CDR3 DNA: TGCGCCAGCAGCCAAGGAACTGGCAATGAGCAGTTCTTC
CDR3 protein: CASSQGTGNEQFF

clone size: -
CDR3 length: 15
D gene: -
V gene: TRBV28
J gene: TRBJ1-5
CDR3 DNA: TGTGCCAGCAGCCTCAGCGGGGGGCTAAATCAGCCCCAGCATTTT
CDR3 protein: CASSLSGGLNQPQHF

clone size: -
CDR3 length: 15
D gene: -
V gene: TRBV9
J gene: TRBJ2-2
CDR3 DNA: TGTGCCAGCAGCGTAGCTGGACAGAACACCGGGGAGCTGTTTTTT
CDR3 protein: CASSVAGQNTGELFF

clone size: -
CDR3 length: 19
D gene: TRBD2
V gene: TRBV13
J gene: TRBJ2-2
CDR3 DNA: TGTGCCAGCAGCTCCGACACCCCGGGACTAGCGGGGAACACCGGGGAGCTGTTTTTT
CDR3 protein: CASSSDTPGLAGNTGELFF

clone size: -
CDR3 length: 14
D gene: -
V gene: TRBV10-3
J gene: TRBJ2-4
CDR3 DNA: TGTGCCACGGGAGAGGGCGAAGTGTGGAACATTCAGTACTTC
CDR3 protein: CATGEGEVWNIQYF

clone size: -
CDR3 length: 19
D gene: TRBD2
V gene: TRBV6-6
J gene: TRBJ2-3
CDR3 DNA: TGTGCCAGCAGTCACGGACTAGCGGGGGGGCGCAGGCGCACAGATACGCAGTATTTT
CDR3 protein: CASSHGLAGGRRRTDTQYF

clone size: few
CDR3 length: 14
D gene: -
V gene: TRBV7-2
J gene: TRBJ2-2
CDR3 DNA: TGTGCCAGCAGCACAGCAGGACTATACGGGGAGCTGTTTTTT
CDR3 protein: CASSTAGLYGELFF

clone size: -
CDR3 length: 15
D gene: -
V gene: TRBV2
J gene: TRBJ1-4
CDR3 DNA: TGTGCCAGCAGTGAAGGAGGGATCGCGAATGAAAAACTGTTTTTT
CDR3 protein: CASSEGGIANEKLFF

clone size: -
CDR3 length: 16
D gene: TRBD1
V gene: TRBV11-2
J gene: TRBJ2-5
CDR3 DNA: TGTGCCAGCAGCTTAGACTTCACAGGGGGCAAAGGGACCCAGTACTTC
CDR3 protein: CASSLDFTGGKGTQYF

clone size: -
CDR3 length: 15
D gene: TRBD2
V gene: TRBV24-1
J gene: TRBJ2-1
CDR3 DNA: TGTGCCACCAGTGTGGGAGCGGGGGGGCTAGATGAGCAGTTCTTC
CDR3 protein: CATSVGAGGLDEQFF

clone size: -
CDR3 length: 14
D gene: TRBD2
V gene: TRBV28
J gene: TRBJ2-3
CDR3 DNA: TGTGCCAGCAGTTGGGGGGGAAGCACAGATACGCAGTATTTT
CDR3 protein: CASSWGGSTDTQYF

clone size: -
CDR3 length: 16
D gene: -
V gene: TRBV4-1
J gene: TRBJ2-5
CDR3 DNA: TGCGCCAGCAGCCAAGATACAGGGATAGGGTTGGAGACCCAGTACTTC
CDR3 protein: CASSQDTGIGLETQYF

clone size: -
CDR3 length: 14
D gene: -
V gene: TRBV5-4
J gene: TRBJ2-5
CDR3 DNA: TGTGCCAGCCATCCTCCCGACAGAAAAGAGACCCAGTACTTC
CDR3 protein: CASHPPDRKETQYF

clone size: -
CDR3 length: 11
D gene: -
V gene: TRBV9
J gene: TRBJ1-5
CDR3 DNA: TGTGCCAGCAAAGGTCGTCGGGCCCAGCATTTT
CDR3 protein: CASKGRRAQHF

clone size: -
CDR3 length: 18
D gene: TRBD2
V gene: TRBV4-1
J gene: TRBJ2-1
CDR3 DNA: TGCGCCAGCAGCCGGGCCCCGGGACTAGCGGGTCTGAGGGATGAGCAGTTCTTC
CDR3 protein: CASSRAPGLAGLRDEQFF

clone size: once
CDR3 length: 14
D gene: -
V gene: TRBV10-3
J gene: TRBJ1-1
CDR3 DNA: TGTGCCATCAGTGAGAGACAGATGGGGACTGAAGCTTTCTTT
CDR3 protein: CAISERQMGTEAFF

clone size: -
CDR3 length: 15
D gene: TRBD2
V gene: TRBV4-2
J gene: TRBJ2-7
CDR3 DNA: TGTGCCAGCAGCCAATCGACTAGCGGGGGGTACGAGCAGTACTTC
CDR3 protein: CASSQSTSGGYEQYF

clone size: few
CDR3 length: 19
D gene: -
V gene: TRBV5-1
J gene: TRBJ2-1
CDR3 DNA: TGCGCCAGCAGCTTTGGGGGGTCTAGCATTCGTACATCATACAATGAGCAGTTCTTC
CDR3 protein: CASSFGGSSIRTSYNEQFF

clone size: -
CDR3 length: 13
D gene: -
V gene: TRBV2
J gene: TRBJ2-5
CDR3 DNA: TGTGCCAGCAATGTCGGGGTGCTAGAGACCCAGTACTTC
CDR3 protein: CASNVGVLETQYF

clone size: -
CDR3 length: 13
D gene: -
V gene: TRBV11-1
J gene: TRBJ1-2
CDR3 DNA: TGTGCCAGCAGCCGCGCTCAGGGCCGTGGCTACACCTTC
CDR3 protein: CASSRAQGRGYTF

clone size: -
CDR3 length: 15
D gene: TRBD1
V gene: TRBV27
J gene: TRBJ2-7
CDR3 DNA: TGTGCCAGCAGTTTATCGATGACAGGGTCCTACGAGCAGTACTTC
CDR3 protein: CASSLSMTGSYEQYF

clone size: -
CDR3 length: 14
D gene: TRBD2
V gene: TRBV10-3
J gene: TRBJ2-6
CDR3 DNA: TGTGCCGGCGGCGGGGGGCTTGGGGCCAACGTCCTGACTTTC
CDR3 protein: CAGGGGLGANVLTF

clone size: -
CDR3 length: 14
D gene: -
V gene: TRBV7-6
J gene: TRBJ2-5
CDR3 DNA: TGTGCCAGCAGCCCTTTCAAGGTCGGGGAGACCCAGTACTTC
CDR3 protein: CASSPFKVGETQYF

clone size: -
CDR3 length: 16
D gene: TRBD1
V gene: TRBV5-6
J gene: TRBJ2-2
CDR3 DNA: TGTGCCAGCACTTTACAGGGGCCCCTGAACACCGGGGAGCTGTTTTTT
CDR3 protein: CASTLQGPLNTGELFF

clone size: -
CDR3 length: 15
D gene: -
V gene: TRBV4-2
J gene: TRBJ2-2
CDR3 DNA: TGTGCCAGCAGCCAACCCCCGTTGAGCACCGGGGAGCTGTTTTTT
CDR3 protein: CASSQPPLSTGELFF

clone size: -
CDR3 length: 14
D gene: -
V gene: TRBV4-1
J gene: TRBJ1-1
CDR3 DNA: TGCGCCAGCAGCCAAGTCACAGGTGACACTGAAGCTTTCTTT
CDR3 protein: CASSQVTGDTEAFF

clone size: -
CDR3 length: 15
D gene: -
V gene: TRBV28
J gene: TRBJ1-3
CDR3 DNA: TGTGCCAGCAGCCCCGACGGACACGCCGCCGGTTTGATATATTTT
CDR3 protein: CASSPDGHAAGLIYF

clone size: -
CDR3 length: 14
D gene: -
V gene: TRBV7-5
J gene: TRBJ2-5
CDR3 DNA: TGTGCCAGAAGCTCCCTAGCAGGTTCGGAGACCCAGTACTTC
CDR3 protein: CARSSLAGSETQYF

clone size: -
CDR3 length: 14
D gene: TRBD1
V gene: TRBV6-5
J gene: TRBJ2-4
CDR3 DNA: TGTGCCAGCAGTCCCAGGGGGCTCGGGTACATTCAGTACTTC
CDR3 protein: CASSPRGLGYIQYF

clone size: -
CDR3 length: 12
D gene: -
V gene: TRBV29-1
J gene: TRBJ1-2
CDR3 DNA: TGCAGCGTGGGAGCCGTTACGGATGGCTACACCTTC
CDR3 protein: CSVGAVTDGYTF

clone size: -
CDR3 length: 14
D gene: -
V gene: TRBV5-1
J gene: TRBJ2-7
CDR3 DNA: TGCGCCAGCAGCAGCGGGACACTTCAGGGCGAGCAGTACTTC
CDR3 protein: CASSSGTLQGEQYF